This TCR beta chain was documented in a study of Ad26.COV2.S vaccination and SARS-CoV-2 variants. Study-wide context: COV1001, an Ad26.COV2.S trial, supplied this vaccine-arm donor. Each vaccinee took Ad26.COV2.S intramuscularly, once or twice 56 days apart. Study outcomes and limitations: Spike-specific TCR breadth in vaccine recipients exceeded that seen in placebo recipients.

Data came from immunoSEQ multiplex PCR; TCRdb stores just in-frame clones and leaves some out. The sample gives about 240,000 clones, more than 75% of which show up once; around 11% is in the top ten. A note on this clone: Antigen unknown. Other DNA sequences in this specimen translate into the identical CDR3.

Germline CDR1 reads SQVTM; CDR2 reads ANQGSEA. After removal of 6 bases from V and 3 bases from J, the junction contained 4 bases not matched to a gene. CDR3 size: 13 residues. Treatment given: roughly 18 received Ad26.COV2.S at low or high dose, single or two shots; roughly 5 received placebo; per-sample allocation not given. At day 63 after the first vaccine or placebo injection, samples were drawn. The chain has TRBV29-1 and TRBJ2-3; 9 positions match TRBD2. The sequences come from peripheral blood, collected in a trial of Ad26.COV2.S vaccine versus placebo. This TCR came from a person aged 18-65 years who received the Ad26.COV2.S COVID-19 vaccine or a placebo. CDR3 nucleotide sequence: TGCAGCGTCGGCGGGGGGGCAACAGATACGCAGTATTTT. Amino acids: CSVGGGATDTQYF.